Presented here are 28 T cell receptor beta chains from one specimen sequenced in a study of low-dose radiotherapy and immunotherapy resistance in tumors. Specified time point: before trial treatment. Gene-specific TRAV and TRBV primers were used for first-strand cDNA, covering alpha and beta chains. With a V-primer adapter and a constant-region primer, TCRs were amplified for 20 PCR cycles. MiXCR was run by TCRdb on the reads, yielding one entry per CDR3 protein. The table lists 59,000 or so distinct CDR3 sequences, about 26% of them singletons. The sample here was PBMCs, taken before treatment. These receptors all come from a male donor with rectosigmoid adenocarcinoma.

The chain is built from TRBV6-2 or TRBV6-3 and TRBJ2-6; TRBD2 aligns across 7 bases. CDR1 and CDR2 (germline): MNHEY, SVGEGT. The CDR3 runs to 18 residues. V lost 2 bases, J lost 0 bases, and 7 bases stayed unmatched. The CDR3 region has the DNA TGTGCCAGCAGTTACCCCAGCGGGACCCCCTCTGGGGCCAACGTCCTGACTTTC. Residues: CASSYPSGTPSGANVLTF.

This clonotype showed up many times. The chain links TRBV6-2 or TRBV6-3 to TRBJ2-7, with 10 bases aligning to TRBD1. Germline assignment: CDR1 MNHEY and CDR2 SVGEGT. This CDR3 is built from 16 residues. V lost 4 bases, J lost 1 base, and 7 bases stayed unmatched. CDR3 coding DNA: TGTGCCAGCAGTTCCGGGACAGGGGTGAGGTCCTACGAGCAGTACTTC. This gives the protein CASSSGTGVRSYEQYF.

J is TRBJ2-7 and V is TRBV28, with D possibly being TRBD2 (5 bases). The CDR3 length is 13 residues. The V and J ends lost 5 bases and 3 bases respectively, with 11 bases between them. Looked up from germline, CDR1 is MDHEN and CDR2 is SYDVKM. CDR3: CASSPPGNYEQYF. The CDR3 DNA is TGTGCCAGCAGTCCGCCGGGGAACTACGAGCAGTACTTC.

This clonotype occurred many times. This chain uses TRBV6-2 or TRBV6-3 with TRBJ2-1; perhaps TRBD1 as D (6 bases). This CDR3 comprises 15 residues. The V end lost 5 bases, the J end lost 4 bases, and 15 bases lay between the germline ends. CDR1 MNHEY and CDR2 SVGEGT come from the germline V gene. CDR3 protein: CASSPRGGPYNEQFF. CDR3 bases: TGTGCCAGCAGTCCACGTGGGGGCCCATACAATGAGCAGTTCTTC.

The V and J genes are TRBV28 and TRBJ2-7, with D perhaps TRBD2 (6 bases). This CDR3 spans 16 amino acids. Germline assignment: CDR1 MDHEN and CDR2 SYDVKM. Trimming took off 4 bases at V and 6 bases at J, with 22 bases between the two ends. The CDR3 region is CASSWSGTGPISEQYF. The CDR3 DNA sequence: TGTGCCAGCAGTTGGTCCGGGACTGGTCCCATCTCCGAGCAGTACTTC.

This clonotype was seen repeatedly, ten times or more. The chain uses TRBV7-2 and TRBJ1-5; D call uncertain. V lost 1 base to trimming and J lost 3 bases, with 10 bases between them. This CDR3 comprises 15 residues. The germline gives CDR1 SGHTA, CDR2 FQGNSA. The CDR3 bases are TGTGCCAGCAGCTTAGTTTTAGGGATCAATCAGCCCCAGCATTTT. Its translation: CASSLVLGINQPQHF.

This chain joins TRBV28 and TRBJ2-7; 10 nucleotides match TRBD2. Per germline, CDR1 MDHEN and CDR2 SYDVKM. With 10 bases clipped from V and 1 base from J, the junction kept 19 bases outside the gene matches. The CDR3 spans 18 residues. The CDR3, as DNA: TGTGCCATCTGCTCAAACTTCGATCCTAGCGGGAGATCCTACGAGCAGTACTTC. This gives the protein CAICSNFDPSGRSYEQYF.

Ten or more counts support this clonotype. The genes are TRBV6-6 and TRBJ2-7; no firm D call. Looked up from germline, CDR1 is MNHNY and CDR2 is SVGAGI (reference sequence). This CDR3 is built from 12 residues. Trimming stripped 2 bases from V and 3 bases from J, with 5 bases between. The CDR3 loop reads CASSYVVYEQYF. The DNA of the CDR3 is TGTGCCAGCAGTTACGTTGTCTACGAGCAGTACTTC.

This clonotype was picked up many times. The chain recombines TRBV2 with TRBJ1-5; D is ambiguous. Trimming removed 2 bases from V and 1 base from J, with 0 bases in between. The CDR3 loop spans 12 amino acids. CDR1 and CDR2 from the germline V gene are SNHLY and FYNNEI. The chain's CDR3 is CASSESNQPQHF. The CDR3 region has the DNA TGTGCCAGCAGTGAAAGCAATCAGCCCCAGCATTTT.

This clonotype was seen ten or more times. The chain recombines TRBV14 with TRBJ2-1, with a weak D call TRBD2 (6 bases). The CDR3 sequence is 14 residues long. CDR1 is SGHDN, CDR2 FVKESK, per germline. V lost 2 bases, J lost 10 bases, and 15 bases lay in between. The CDR3 DNA reads TGTGCCAGCAGCCAACGTGGGACTCCGTTCGAGCAGTTCTTC. It is translated as CASSQRGTPFEQFF. Full variable domain (outside the CDR3, taken from reference TRBV14 and TRBJ2-1): EAGVTQFPSHSVIEKGQTVTLRCDPISGHDNLYWYRRVMGKEIKFLLHFVKESKQDESGMPNNRFLAERTGGTYSTLKVQPAELEDSGVYFCASSQRGTPFEQFFGPGTRLTVL.

This clonotype appeared many times. This rearrangement joins TRBV5-1 to TRBJ2-7; no clear D. The CDR3 runs to 14 residues. The V and J ends lost 0 bases and 1 base respectively, with 8 bases between them. Germline loops: CDR1 SGHRS, CDR2 YFSETQ. This CDR3 reads CASSLGLMSYEQYF. The CDR3 DNA sequence: TGCGCCAGCAGCTTGGGGCTGATGTCCTACGAGCAGTACTTC.

The rearrangement links TRBV7-9 to TRBJ2-7; D unclear. The CDR3 is 15 residues long. Trimming removed 2 bases at V and 0 bases at J, with 11 bases between. Germline assignment: CDR1 SEHNR and CDR2 FQNEAQ (reference sequence). The CDR3 region is CASSLRGNNSYEQYF. The CDR3 nucleotides read TGTGCCAGCAGCTTACGTGGGAACAACTCCTACGAGCAGTACTTC.

This clonotype has ten or more counts. CDR3 sequence: CASSVVQATDTQYF. Here the CDR3 DNA reads TGTGCCAGCAGCGTAGTGCAGGCGACAGATACGCAGTATTTT. The chain links TRBV9 to TRBJ2-3; D remains unclear. V lost 0 bases and J 3 bases, leaving 8 bases between the germline ends. Per germline, CDR1 SGDLS and CDR2 YYNGEE. CDR3 length equals 14 residues.

There are many counts of this clonotype. This rearrangement joins TRBV29-1 to TRBJ2-6; weak D call: TRBD2 (6 bases). This CDR3 has 17 residues. Between the trimmed V and J ends, which lost 2 bases and 1 base, there was a span of 15 bases. The germline CDR1 and CDR2 sequences are SQVTM and ANQGSEA. The CDR3 region is CSVETEGPGSGANVLTF. The CDR3 DNA reads TGCAGCGTTGAAACGGAGGGACCCGGGTCTGGGGCCAACGTCCTGACTTTC.

At least ten counts were recorded for this clonotype. The chain has TRBV12-5 and TRBJ1-1; D not resolved. Germline values: CDR1 LGHNT, CDR2 FRNRAP. The CDR3 has 13 residues. Trimming cost V 1 base and J 0 bases, with 3 bases left between them. The CDR3 DNA reads TGTGCTAGTGGTTTGGGAATGAACACTGAAGCTTTCTTT. Translation: CASGLGMNTEAFF.

This clonotype was seen many times. V is TRBV2 and J is TRBJ2-1; 10 bases fit TRBD2. CDR3 length: 15 amino acids. Germline-derived CDR1 and CDR2 are SNHLY and FYNNEI. V lost 3 bases to trimming and J lost 9 bases; unmatched junction nucleotides: 8. The CDR3 here is CASSDGSGRVSEQFF. CDR3 sequence (DNA): TGTGCCAGCAGTGACGGGAGCGGGAGGGTTTCTGAGCAGTTCTTC.

The V gene is TRBV27, the J gene TRBJ2-7; D is possibly TRBD2 (5 bases). The CDR3 length is 18 residues. Germline V gene data show CDR1 as MNHEY and CDR2 as SMNVEV (reference sequence). V dropped 3 bases and J dropped 7 bases, with 28 bases sitting between them. CDR3 sequence (DNA): TGTGCCAGCAGTTTCACTGAGCCGGGGTCCCTATGGGTGGAGGAGCAGTACTTC. Its translation is CASSFTEPGSLWVEEQYF.

This clonotype was counted ten times or more. The V and J genes are TRBV4-1 and TRBJ2-3; 10 bases map to TRBD2. CDR1 MGHRA and CDR2 YSYEKL come from the germline V gene. The CDR3 consists of 16 residues. V was pared by 1 base and J by 3 bases, with 4 bases of the junction left unmatched. Written as DNA, the CDR3 is TGCGCCAGCAGCCAAGTAAGGACTAGCGGTACAGATACGCAGTATTTT. Encoded protein: CASSQVRTSGTDTQYF.

Many counts were recorded for this clonotype. The V call is TRBV5-1, the J call TRBJ2-1; a weak D match, TRBD1 (6 bases). Germline lookup yields CDR1 SGHRS and CDR2 YFSETQ. The CDR3 contains 14 residues. Trimming stripped 4 bases from V and 5 bases from J, with 13 bases between. CDR3 nucleotides: TGCGCCAGCAGCCCCGGACAGCTCAACAATGAGCAGTTCTTC. Translated: CASSPGQLNNEQFF.

This clonotype was counted many times. This chain uses TRBV28 with TRBJ2-2; D gene uncertain. V lost 6 bases, J lost 7 bases, and 18 bases lay in between. Per the germline V gene, CDR1 is MDHEN and CDR2 is SYDVKM. CDR3 length: 15 residues. This CDR3 is CASRKRSIGIGELFF. In DNA form, the CDR3 reads TGTGCCAGCAGGAAACGATCGATAGGGATCGGGGAGCTGTTTTTT.

This clonotype was counted many times. The rearrangement joins TRBV11-2 to TRBJ2-5; D might be TRBD1 or TRBD2, each matching 5 bases. Germline CDR1 SGHAT, CDR2 FQNNGV. CDR3 length: 14 amino acids. V gave up 2 bases and J gave up 2 bases, with 9 bases separating them. The CDR3 sequence: CASSLRDLQETQYF. Written as DNA, the CDR3 is TGTGCCAGCAGCTTAAGGGACCTTCAAGAGACCCAGTACTTC.

Concerning this clonotype: A far larger clone differs by one base, so this is likely a read error. The chain uses TRBV15 and TRBJ2-1; the D gene is possibly TRBD1 (6 bases). The CDR3 has 16 amino acids. Germline CDR1 is LNHNV and CDR2 is YYDKDF (reference sequence). DNA of the CDR3: TGTGCCAGCACCCTCCCTACAGGGCACGGATACAATGAGCAGCTCTTC. Protein: CASTLPTGHGYNEQLF.

There are many counts of this clonotype. The chain joins TRBV5-1 to TRBJ2-4, with 7 bases identical to TRBD2. The CDR3 covers 22 residues. Germline CDR1 and CDR2: SGHRS and YFSETQ. Trimming cost V 4 bases and J 0 bases; bases outside gene matches: 25. The CDR3 sequence is CASSPKLWGGDKTLKAKNIQYF. The CDR3 nucleotides are TGCGCCAGCAGCCCGAAATTGTGGGGGGGAGATAAAACGTTAAAAGCCAAAAACATTCAGTACTTC.

This chain uses TRBV5-1 with TRBJ2-3; 11 positions agree with TRBD1. With 1 base clipped from V and 4 bases from J, the junction kept 5 bases outside the gene matches. The CDR3 is 16 amino acids. Germline V gene lookup returns CDR1 SGHRS and CDR2 YFSETQ. CDR3 sequence reads: CASSLILDRGPDTQYF. The CDR3 DNA is TGCGCCAGCAGCTTGATTTTGGACAGGGGGCCAGATACGCAGTATTTT.

This clonotype was seen once. J is TRBJ1-1 and V is TRBV28; possible D gene TRBD1, 6 bases. Germline V CDR1 and CDR2: MDHEN, SYDVKM. The CDR3 covers 24 residues. V lost 1 base to trimming and J lost 0 bases, with 36 bases between them. The CDR3 DNA reads as TGTGCCAGCAGTTTATACCCCAGGGGAACCGCCTATCCCTTCATATCAAGGGTGAACACTGAAGCTTTCTTT. Protein: CASSLYPRGTAYPFISRVNTEAFF.

In this sample, this clonotype turned up many times. The chain employs TRBV6-4 and TRBJ2-1, with 7 nucleotides matching TRBD2. The CDR3 runs to 15 residues. CDR1 and CDR2 from the germline V gene are MRHNA and SNTAGT. The V segment lost 6 bases and the J segment 5 bases; nucleotides outside the gene matches: 10. The CDR3 is CASRKGGSLNNEQFF. The DNA of the CDR3 is TGTGCCAGCAGGAAGGGAGGGTCCCTCAACAATGAGCAGTTCTTC.

The gene calls are TRBV14 and TRBJ2-1; weak D call: TRBD1 (7 bases). The CDR3 extends over 16 amino acids. V was shortened by 4 bases and J by 0 bases, with 13 bases between the two germline ends. The germline V gene has CDR1 SGHDN and CDR2 FVKESK. CDR3 coding DNA: TGTGCCAGCAGCCCCAGACAGGGAGGCTCCTACAATGAGCAGTTCTTC. Encoded protein: CASSPRQGGSYNEQFF.

Comments on this clonotype: This may be a read error, as it is one base from a much larger clone. The rearrangement links TRBV7-6 to TRBJ2-2; 7 bases map to TRBD2. The germline V gene encodes CDR1 SGHVS and CDR2 FNYEAQ. CDR3 size: 12 residues. In DNA, the CDR3 is TGTGCCAGCAGCCCGGAATGGCGGGAGCGGTTTTTT. Protein product: CASSPEWRERFF. The variable domain in full, with the rest retrieved from reference TRBV7-6 and TRBJ2-2, is GAGVSQSPRYKVTKRGQDVALRCDPISGHVSLYWYRQALGQGPEFLTYFNYEAQQDKSGLPNDRFSAERPEGSISTLTIQRTEQRDSAMYRCASSPEWRERFFGEGSRLTVL.